These 18 T cell receptor beta chains were sequenced from one sample in a study of cytomegalovirus exposure and HLA in healthy donors. PCR involved 60 Vbeta and 13 Jbeta primers. The data were produced by immunoSEQ multiplex PCR, yet TCRdb's version contains in-frame clones alone and is incomplete. Found here are some 130,000 clones, more than 65% of them singletons; the top ten hold over 2%. The sequenced sample consisted of PBMCs. The receptors come from a woman aged 55-69 years in good health and CMV-seropositive.

Worth noting for this clone: This CDR3 is missing its conserved last phenylalanine or tryptophan, likely due to a read error. The genes are TRBV7-9 and TRBJ2-4, with D possibly TRBD1 on 5 matching bases. Per germline, CDR1 SEHNR and CDR2 FQNEAQ (reference sequence). The CDR3 is made up of 15 amino acids. V was trimmed by 5 bases and J by 3 bases, leaving 14 bases between them. The CDR3 DNA reads as TGTGCCAGCAGCCCTAAGGGGTCGGGCAAAAACATTCAGTACCTC. Translating it yields CASSPKGSGKNIQYL.

In DNA, the CDR3 is TGTGCCACCCACAGGGCTGGAAACACCATATATTTT. As protein: CATHRAGNTIYF. This chain uses TRBV6-5 with TRBJ1-3, with D maybe TRBD1 (6 bases). This CDR3 contains 12 residues. Germline loops: CDR1 MNHEY, CDR2 SVGAGI. V was pared by 10 bases and J by 2 bases, with 9 bases between.

The chain joins TRBV29-1 to TRBJ2-2; TRBD1 might be the D (6 bases). Germline CDR1 reads SQVTM; CDR2 reads ANQGSEA. CDR3 length: 15 residues. Trimming cost V 2 bases and J 0 bases, with 10 bases left between them. Here the CDR3 DNA reads TGCAGCGTTGAAAGGGGGTCCGCGAACACCGGGGAGCTGTTTTTT. Amino acids: CSVERGSANTGELFF.

The gene calls are TRBV9 and TRBJ1-5; no firm D call. The ends were cut back, 2 bases at V and 0 bases at J, with 18 bases in the middle. This CDR3 comprises 18 residues. CDR1 is SGDLS and CDR2 is YYNGEE in the germline V gene. CDR3 loop: CASSVPQSRKYSNQPQHF. DNA of the CDR3: TGTGCCAGCAGCGTCCCCCAAAGCAGGAAATATAGCAATCAGCCCCAGCATTTT.

The sample holds a few counts of this clone. This chain connects TRBV2 to TRBJ1-1; perhaps TRBD1 as D (5 bases). The CDR3 is 14 residues long. CDR1 is SNHLY and CDR2 is FYNNEI in the germline V gene. V lost 2 bases to trimming and J lost 6 bases, with 13 bases between them. CDR3 DNA sequence: TGTGCCAGCAGTGAATCCAGGGTAGGGTCTGAAGCTTTCTTT. Protein sequence: CASSESRVGSEAFF.

This clone was detected once. The chain joins TRBV5-6 to TRBJ1-6; D ambiguous. CDR3 length equals 15 residues. Trimming stripped 4 bases from V and 8 bases from J, with 16 bases between. Germline V gene sequence: CDR1 SGHDT, CDR2 YYEEEE. CDR3: CASSGGFGQDSPLHF. The CDR3 DNA sequence: TGTGCCAGCAGCGGCGGGTTTGGCCAAGATTCACCCCTCCACTTT.

To note about this clone: The same CDR3 arises from other DNA sequences in this sample as well. The chain uses TRBV27 and TRBJ1-5; possible D gene TRBD1, 5 bases. From germline, CDR1 is MNHEY and CDR2 SMNVEV (reference sequence). Trimming removed 1 base from V and 0 bases from J, with 13 bases in between. The length of the CDR3 is 17 residues. CDR3 bases: TGTGCCAGCAGTTTATATCCTCCGGGGGGTAGCAATCAGCCCCAGCATTTT. Translation gives CASSLYPPGGSNQPQHF.

V usage is TRBV5-5 and J usage is TRBJ2-5; 10 bases map to TRBD2. This CDR3 region has 17 residues. Germline-derived CDR1 and CDR2 are SGHKS and YYEKEE (reference sequence). V gave up 1 base and J gave up 2 bases; unmatched junction bases: 8. CDR3 nucleotides: TGTGCCAGCAGCTTGATCCCTAGCGGGGGTCAACAAGAGACCCAGTACTTC. Protein sequence: CASSLIPSGGQQETQYF.

The CDR3 sequence is CASSLSTVSSGNTIYF. Written as DNA, the CDR3 is TGTGCCAGCAGCTTGTCGACAGTCAGCTCTGGAAACACCATATATTTT. The chain links TRBV11-2 to TRBJ1-3, with D possibly TRBD1 on 5 matching bases. This CDR3 spans 16 amino acids. Germline V gene sequence: CDR1 SGHAT, CDR2 FQNNGV. Deletions cut 3 bases from V and 0 bases from J, with 12 bases between.

The genes are TRBV14 and TRBJ2-2; D remains unclear. The CDR3 is 15 residues long. Germline V lookup: CDR1 SGHDN, CDR2 FVKESK. With 2 bases removed from V and 0 bases from J, the gap between germline ends came to 7 bases. CDR3 in DNA: TGTGCCAGCAGCCAATACAGTACGAACACCGGGGAGCTGTTTTTT. It specifies CASSQYSTNTGELFF.

This clone came up once. This chain links TRBV6-1 with TRBJ1-2, with 7 positions matching TRBD1. The CDR3 is 15 residues long. The germline gives CDR1 MNHNS, CDR2 SASEGT. Trimming cost V 4 bases and J 6 bases; bases outside gene matches: 11. CDR3 nucleotides: TGTGCCAGCAGTGCTTCCAGGGGGGAGGTGAATGGCTACACCTTC. It specifies CASSASRGEVNGYTF.

This chain links TRBV25-1 with TRBJ1-4; D is ambiguous. CDR3 length: 13 residues. V was shortened by 4 bases and J by 13 bases, with 16 bases between the two germline ends. The germline gives CDR1 MGHDK, CDR2 SYGVNS. The CDR3 sequence: CASSAQARGGLFF. The DNA of the CDR3 is TGTGCCAGCAGTGCGCAGGCCCGGGGTGGACTGTTTTTT.

The chain's CDR3 is CASSPGQDTIYF. The CDR3 nucleotides read TGTGCCAGCAGCCCGGGACAGGACACCATATATTTT. The chain couples TRBV11-2 to TRBJ1-3; TRBD1 aligns across 8 bases. J was trimmed by 8 bases and V by 5 bases; bases with no gene match: 2. Germline-derived CDR1 and CDR2 are SGHAT and FQNNGV. The CDR3 consists of 12 residues. Based on the CDR3 plus reference TRBV11-2 and TRBJ1-3, the full variable domain is EAGVAQSPRYKIIEKRQSVAFWCNPISGHATLYWYQQILGQGPKLLIQFQNNGVVDDSQLPKDRFSAERLKGVDSTLKIQPAKLEDSAVYLCASSPGQDTIYFGEGSWLTVV.

The rearrangement links TRBV6-1 to TRBJ1-1; 7 bases agree with TRBD1. Per germline, CDR1 MNHNS and CDR2 SASEGT. The CDR3 runs to 15 residues. Trimming took 1 base from V and 5 from J; bases not matched to a gene: 7. The CDR3 reads CASSEGQGWRTEAFF. DNA of the CDR3: TGTGCCAGCAGTGAAGGACAGGGATGGAGGACTGAAGCTTTCTTT.

This chain links TRBV10-1 with TRBJ2-1, with 10 bases matching TRBD1. This CDR3 spans 14 amino acids. With V trimmed by 8 bases and J by 5 bases, 6 bases remained unmatched. CDR1 is WNHNN and CDR2 is SYGVQD in the germline V gene (reference sequence). CDR3 in amino acids: CASRSGTGDNEQFF. The CDR3 DNA sequence: TGCGCCAGCCGATCAGGGACAGGGGACAATGAGCAGTTCTTC.

This chain links TRBV10-3 with TRBJ2-1; TRBD2 matches at 10 bases. The CDR3 length is 16 residues. Losses at the gene ends were 7 bases for V and 7 bases for J; bases not matched to a gene: 13. Germline V gene sequence: CDR1 ENHRY, CDR2 SYGVKD. The CDR3 DNA reads as TGTGCCATCAAGGGTCGAGCGGGGGGGGTGGGGAATGAGCAGTTCTTC. This gives the protein CAIKGRAGGVGNEQFF.

The chain couples TRBV19 to TRBJ2-2, with TRBD1 as a possible D gene (5 bases). V lost 5 bases and J 1 base, leaving 11 bases between the germline ends. Germline CDR1 reads LNHDA; CDR2 reads SQIVND (reference sequence). The CDR3 runs 15 residues. The CDR3 sequence is CASSPQVLNTGELFF. CDR3 bases: TGTGCCAGTAGTCCACAGGTTTTGAACACCGGGGAGCTGTTTTTT.

This chain uses TRBV10-2 with TRBJ2-7; 10 bases align to TRBD1. This CDR3 comprises 14 residues. The J segment lost 2 bases and the V segment lost 10 bases, leaving 8 bases of the junction unmatched. Germline V gene lookup returns CDR1 WSHSY and CDR2 SAAADI. CDR3 protein: CATLPGTGAYEQYF. In DNA, the CDR3 is TGCGCCACCCTCCCGGGGACAGGGGCCTACGAGCAGTACTTC.